This T cell receptor beta chain was obtained from a study of identical twins. Study findings and constraints: Those out-of-frame alpha sequences shared by twins showed an excess of low generation probability.

Regarding this clonotype: Its antigen is currently unknown.

The CDR3 runs 15 residues. Trimming took 4 bases from V and 6 from J; bases not matched to a gene: 9. Germline loops: CDR1 SNHLY, CDR2 FYNNEI. MiXCR, applied by TCRdb to the 5' RACE reads, yields one record per CDR3 protein. The profile shows 280,000 or so distinct CDR3 sequences, under 9% of them singletons. These data are also associated with another study on yellow fever vaccine responses in identical twins.

Sequencing was performed on memory (CD45RO+) T cells sorted from blood. The TCR sequence derives from a woman between 18 and 30 years old in good health. V gene TRBV2 combines with J gene TRBJ2-5, with TRBD2 matching 9 bases. The CDR3 reads CASSGGAGGSKTQYF. DNA of the CDR3: TGTGCCAGCAGTGGTGGAGCGGGAGGTAGTAAGACCCAGTACTTC.